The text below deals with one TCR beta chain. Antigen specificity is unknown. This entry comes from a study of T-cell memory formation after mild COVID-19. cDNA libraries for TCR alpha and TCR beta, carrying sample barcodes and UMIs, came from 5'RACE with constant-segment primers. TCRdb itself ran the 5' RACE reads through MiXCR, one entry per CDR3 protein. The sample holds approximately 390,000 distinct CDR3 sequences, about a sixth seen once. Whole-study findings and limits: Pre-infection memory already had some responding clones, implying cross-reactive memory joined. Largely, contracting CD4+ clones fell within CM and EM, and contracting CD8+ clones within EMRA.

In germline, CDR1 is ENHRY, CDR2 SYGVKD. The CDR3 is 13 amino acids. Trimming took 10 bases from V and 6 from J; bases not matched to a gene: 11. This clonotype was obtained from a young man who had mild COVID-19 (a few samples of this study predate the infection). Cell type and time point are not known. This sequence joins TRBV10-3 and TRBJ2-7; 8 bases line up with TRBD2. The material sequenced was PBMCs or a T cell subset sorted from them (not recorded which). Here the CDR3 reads CATHGGRGGEQYV. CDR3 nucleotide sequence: TGTGCCACCCATGGGGGCCGGGGGGGCGAGCAGTACGTC.